This T cell receptor beta chain was sequenced for a study of identical twins. Study-wide findings and caveats: The abundant beta clonotypes from cord blood had fewer insertions, and memory repertoires had none of this.

cDNA carried unique molecular identifiers, and a universal primer site was added by template switching. MiXCR, applied by TCRdb to the 5' RACE reads, yields one record per CDR3 protein. The repertoire holds 500,000 to 650,000 distinct CDR3 sequences, with 20% to 25% as singletons. To note about this clonotype: What it binds is unknown.

Trimming at V came to 4 bases and at J to 7 bases, leaving 11 bases not matched to a gene. CDR1 and CDR2 (germline): LGHDT, YNNKEL (reference sequence). The CDR3 contains 16 residues. The same sample was also used in a study of yellow fever vaccine responses in identical twins.

The rearrangement links TRBV3-1 to TRBJ2-2; 8 nucleotides line up with TRBD1. Material for sequencing was CD4+ T cells sorted from blood. This TCR was recovered from a woman aged 18 to 35 in good health. CDR3 nucleotide sequence: TGTGCCAGCAGCCTACGGACAGGGTTGGATGTCGGGGAGCTGTTTTTT. It codes for CASSLRTGLDVGELFF.